Listed below are T cell receptor beta chains from one sample, sequenced in a study of blood T cell repertoires in COVID-19. Sequenced by immunoSEQ multiplex PCR; TCRdb stores in-frame clones only, minus some. The profile shows under 300,000 clones, approximately 85% of them singletons. The sequencing sample was made of peripheral blood. These receptor sequences come from a woman aged 55-75 years with active or convalescent COVID-19. Both conserved end residues are part of each CDR3. The D gene is left open where the match is weak. The listing skips clone size in some rows; elsewhere it reads once, few, many or a size class.

v_gene	j_gene	d_gene	abundance	CDR3nt	CDR3aa
TRBV6-5	TRBJ2-6	-	-	TGTGCCAGCAGTCCCAGGGACTCTGGGGCCAACGTCCTGACTTTC	CASSPRDSGANVLTF
TRBV19	TRBJ1-2	-	-	TGTGCCAGTAGTAGATCCTCGGGGTCTGGGGGCTACACCTTC	CASSRSSGSGGYTF
TRBV5-1	TRBJ1-2	TRBD1	-	TGCGCCAGCAGCACCGGACAGGGTAATGGCTACACCTTC	CASSTGQGNGYTF
TRBV2	TRBJ2-2	-	-	TGTGCCAGCAGTGAAGCCTACGAGGACAGGGAGCTGTTTTTT	CASSEAYEDRELFF
TRBV5-1	TRBJ1-2	TRBD1	-	TGCGCCAGCAGCAAAGACCCCGGGACAGGGGGCTATGGCTACACCTTC	CASSKDPGTGGYGYTF
TRBV20-1	TRBJ1-1	-	-	TGCAGTGCTGAGGGGGCTGAAGCTTTCTTT	CSAEGAEAFF
TRBV3-1/TRBV3-2	TRBJ1-1	TRBD1	-	TGTGCCAGCAGCCCAAGGGGACAGGGGGCGACTGAAGCTTTCTTT	CASSPRGQGATEAFF
TRBV6-1	TRBJ2-1	-	-	TGTGCCAGCAGTGAAATCCTTACAGACGGCTATGAGCAGTTCTTC	CASSEILTDGYEQFF
TRBV7-9	TRBJ2-5	-	-	TGTGCCAGCAGCTTAGGGGAATCATCCAGGGGGGCCCAGTACTTC	CASSLGESSRGAQYF
TRBV7-6	TRBJ1-6	-	-	TGTGCCAGCAGCTTTTCCCCAGGGTCGTATAATTCACCCCTCCACTTT	CASSFSPGSYNSPLHF
TRBV7-9	TRBJ1-2	-	-	TGTGCCAGCAGCTTAACAGGATTAGGTGGCTACACCTTC	CASSLTGLGGYTF
TRBV3-1/TRBV3-2	TRBJ2-3	-	-	TGTGCCAGCAGCCAAGGCCAGGCCCAGGGTGAGGATACGCAGTATTTT	CASSQGQAQGEDTQYF
TRBV20-1	TRBJ1-2	TRBD1	few	TGCAGTGCCAGTGGAGGGGGCAGGGCGAGCTATGGCTACACCTTC	CSASGGGRASYGYTF
TRBV6-4	TRBJ1-5	-	-	TGTGCCAGCACCCCCGCAGGACCCCGGGGGGTTAGCAATCAGCCCCAGCATTTT	CASTPAGPRGVSNQPQHF
TRBV4-1	TRBJ2-1	-	-	TGCGCCAGCAGCCGTCCAAGCGGTAGCTCCTACAATGAGCAGTTCTTC	CASSRPSGSSYNEQFF
TRBV5-1	TRBJ1-2	TRBD1	-	TGCGCCAGCAGCTCAGGGACAGGGGGCTATGGCTACACCTTC	CASSSGTGGYGYTF
TRBV5-6	TRBJ1-2	-	-	TGTGCCAGCAGCTCACCTTTTGGGGGACTCTATGGCTACACCTTC	CASSSPFGGLYGYTF
TRBV2	TRBJ1-2	-	-	TGTGCCAGCAGTGAACGCGCAGGGCGAGGCTACACCTTC	CASSERAGRGYTF
TRBV7-2	TRBJ2-1	TRBD2	-	TGTGCCAGCAGCGGTCGGGGGGGCCGTAATGAGCAGTTCTTC	CASSGRGGRNEQFF
TRBV9	TRBJ2-7	-	-	TGTGCCAGCAGTCGTGGTCAGGGTAGTACGGGCTACGAGCAGTACTTC	CASSRGQGSTGYEQYF
TRBV12-3/TRBV12-4	TRBJ2-1	-	-	TGTGCCAGCAGTTTAGCGCGAGAGCAGTTCTTC	CASSLAREQFF
TRBV11-2	TRBJ2-7	TRBD1	once	TGTGCCAGCAGCTTACGGGACAGCTACGAGCAGTACTTC	CASSLRDSYEQYF
TRBV11-2	TRBJ1-2	-	-	TGTGCCAGCAGCTTAGATTTAGGACTCTATGGCTACACCTTC	CASSLDLGLYGYTF
TRBV5-4	TRBJ2-1	-	-	TGTGCCAGCAGCTTGGGAGTCGGTGAGCAGTTCTTC	CASSLGVGEQFF
TRBV29-1	TRBJ1-2	TRBD1	-	TGCAGCGTTAGGTTTAGACAGGGCGGTGGCTACACCTTC	CSVRFRQGGGYTF
TRBV19	TRBJ1-1	-	-	TGTGCCAGTACCCAATACTGGAGGGCCTCGGTCTTCGCTGAAGCTTTCTTT	CASTQYWRASVFAEAFF
TRBV6-1	TRBJ2-7	-	-	TGTGCCAGCAGTGAAAAGGGGAAAAAGGGCGAGCAGTACTTC	CASSEKGKKGEQYF
TRBV4-1	TRBJ1-6	-	-	TGCGCCAGCAGCCAAGATCTTGTCGGGGCCGGGGGAAATTCACCCCTCCACTTT	CASSQDLVGAGGNSPLHF
TRBV15	TRBJ1-6	-	once	TGTGCCACCAGCTCCAGGGTTTCACCCCTCCACTTT	CATSSRVSPLHF
TRBV3-1/TRBV3-2	TRBJ2-5	TRBD2	-	TGTGCCAGCAGCGACCGCGGGGGGGCGGAGACCCAGTACTTC	CASSDRGGAETQYF
TRBV6-5	TRBJ1-1	-	-	TGTGCCAGCAGGCCGTACAGGGAGGGTGAAGCTTTCTTT	CASRPYREGEAFF
TRBV14	TRBJ1-5	TRBD1	-	TGTGCCAGCAGCCAAGATGGGACAGCAAGACCTCATAGCAATCAGCCCCAGCATTTT	CASSQDGTARPHSNQPQHF
TRBV6-5	TRBJ1-5	-	-	TGTGCCAGCAATCCGGACACGAATCAGCCCCAGCATTTT	CASNPDTNQPQHF
TRBV5-1	TRBJ2-7	-	-	TGCGCCAGCAGCTACGACAGGCCCTACGAGCAGTACTTC	CASSYDRPYEQYF
TRBV5-1	TRBJ1-3	TRBD1	-	TGCGCCAGCAGCCGGACAGGGACTGGAAACACCATATATTTT	CASSRTGTGNTIYF